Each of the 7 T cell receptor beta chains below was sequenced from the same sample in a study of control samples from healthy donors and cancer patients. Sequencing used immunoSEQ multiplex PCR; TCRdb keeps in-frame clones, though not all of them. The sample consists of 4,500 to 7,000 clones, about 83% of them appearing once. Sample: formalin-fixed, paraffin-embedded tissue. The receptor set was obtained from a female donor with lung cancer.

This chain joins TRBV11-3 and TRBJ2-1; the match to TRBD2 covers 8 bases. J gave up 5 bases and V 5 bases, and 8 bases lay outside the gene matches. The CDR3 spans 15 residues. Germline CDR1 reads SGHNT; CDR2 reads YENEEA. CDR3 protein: CASSANGRVDNEQFF. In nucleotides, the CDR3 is TGTGCCAGCAGCGCCAACGGGAGGGTTGACAATGAGCAGTTCTTC. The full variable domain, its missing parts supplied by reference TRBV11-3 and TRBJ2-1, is EAGVVQSPRYKIIEKKQPVAFWCNPISGHNTLYWYLQNLGQGPELLIRYENEEAVDDSQLPKDRFSAERLKGVDSTLKIQPAELGDSAVYLCASSANGRVDNEQFFGPGTRLTVL.

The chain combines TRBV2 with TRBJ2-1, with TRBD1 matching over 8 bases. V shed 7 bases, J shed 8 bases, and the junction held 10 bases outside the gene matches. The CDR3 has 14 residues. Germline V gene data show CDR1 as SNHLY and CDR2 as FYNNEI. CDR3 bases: TGTGCCAGCAACCCCGGGACAGGACTTGATGAGCAGTTCTTC. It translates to CASNPGTGLDEQFF. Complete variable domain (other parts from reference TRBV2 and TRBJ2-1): EPEVTQTPSHQVTQMGQEVILRCVPISNHLYFYWYRQILGQKVEFLVSFYNNEISEKSEIFDDQFSVERPDGSNFTLKIRSTKLEDSAMYFCASNPGTGLDEQFFGPGTRLTVL.

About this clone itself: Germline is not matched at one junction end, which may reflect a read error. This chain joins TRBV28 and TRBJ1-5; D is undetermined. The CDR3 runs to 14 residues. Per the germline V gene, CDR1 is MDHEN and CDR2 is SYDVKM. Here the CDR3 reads CASTPENSNQPQRF. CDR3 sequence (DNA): TGTGCCAGCACCCCGGAAAATAGCAATCAGCCCCAGCGTTTT.

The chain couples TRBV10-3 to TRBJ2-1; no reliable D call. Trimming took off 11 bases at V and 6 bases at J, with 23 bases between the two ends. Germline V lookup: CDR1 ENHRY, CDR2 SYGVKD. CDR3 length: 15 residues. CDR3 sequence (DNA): TGTGCCGTAGGGATCTCAGGTTTGGATGGCAATGAGCAGTTCTTC. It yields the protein CAVGISGLDGNEQFF.

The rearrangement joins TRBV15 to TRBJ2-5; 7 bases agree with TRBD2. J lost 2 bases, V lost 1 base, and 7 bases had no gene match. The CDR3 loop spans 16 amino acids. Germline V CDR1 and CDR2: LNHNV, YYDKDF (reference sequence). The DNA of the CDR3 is TGTGCCACCAGCAGAGGACGAGGCGGGAGACAAGAGACCCAGTACTTC. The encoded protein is CATSRGRGGRQETQYF.

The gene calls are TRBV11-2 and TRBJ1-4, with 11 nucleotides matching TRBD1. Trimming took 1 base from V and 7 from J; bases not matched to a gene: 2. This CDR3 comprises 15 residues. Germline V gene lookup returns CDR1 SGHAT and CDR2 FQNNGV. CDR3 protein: CASSLGTGGPEKLFF. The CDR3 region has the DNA TGTGCCAGCAGCTTAGGGACAGGGGGCCCTGAAAAACTGTTTTTT. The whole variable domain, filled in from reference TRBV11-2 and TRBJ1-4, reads EAGVAQSPRYKIIEKRQSVAFWCNPISGHATLYWYQQILGQGPKLLIQFQNNGVVDDSQLPKDRFSAERLKGVDSTLKIQPAKLEDSAVYLCASSLGTGGPEKLFFGSGTQLSVL.

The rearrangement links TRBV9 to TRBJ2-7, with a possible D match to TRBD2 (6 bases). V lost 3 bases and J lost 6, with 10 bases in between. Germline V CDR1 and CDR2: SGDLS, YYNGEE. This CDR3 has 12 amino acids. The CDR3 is CASSGPGGEQYF. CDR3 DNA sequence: TGTGCCAGCAGCGGCCCCGGGGGCGAGCAGTACTTC.